The clone carrying this T cell receptor (beta chain) was seen a handful of times. Its cognate antigen is unknown. These data are taken from a study of metastatic and nonmetastatic thyroid tumors. Study details: From malignant and benign thyroid patients, repertoires in blood and in tumor or nodule tissue were compared. Study-level findings and limits: Malignant thyroid tumors reportedly exceeded benign nodules significantly in TCR beta diversity, with the difference appearing in blood and tumor.

All patients were untreated before thyroid surgery. The CDR3 runs to 12 residues. The germline gives CDR1 MDHEN, CDR2 SYDVKM. Between the trimmed V and J ends, which lost 5 bases and 4 bases, there was a span of 8 bases. Original processing methods: The distant-metastasis classifier for papillary thyroid cancer was built from CDR3 differences across clinicopathological groups. TCRdb recomputed clones from the PCR reads via MiXCR. TCRdb's processing, not the authors' own work, is the source of the V and J calls. The sample records approximately 7,000 clones, over 15% being singletons. The sequence derives from a male donor with papillary thyroid cancer or a benign thyroid nodule (not recorded which). Some clones in this sample may be carry-over from other donors' samples. Sequenced material: adjacent normal tissue. The chain joins TRBV28 to TRBJ2-5; no definite D call. The CDR3 spells CASSRTRETQYF. CDR3 coding DNA: TGTGCCAGCAGTCGGACCCGAGAGACCCAGTACTTC.